This T cell receptor (beta chain) was documented in a study of identifying expanded T cells in peripheral blood (dated by TCRdb to the late 2010s). Background for the entire study: Separate aliquots of the same genomic DNA pool were sequenced to produce technical replicates, and four replicates were compared in pairs. Study-level results and caveats: Around 1.2 differentially abundant clones were flagged by the binomial model between technical replicates, whereas about 16 and 19 were flagged over approximately two weeks and four weeks, respectively. It was expected by the authors that biological variance in healthy repertoires might increase further over much longer intervals, such as months to years. Across all healthy donors, variance in clone template counts between roughly 2-week samples was found to increase significantly with total template count. Both the number of clones called differentially abundant and the false-positive rate were significantly reduced by the beta-binomial model across all healthy-donor time intervals.

The cysteine opens and the phenylalanine closes a CDR3 of 14 amino acids. The only DNA kept is the CDR3, 42 bases in frame from the first base. CDR1 and CDR2 (MGHDK, SYGVNS) derive from the germline V gene. The junction shows trimming of 6 bases on V and 4 bases on J, plus 15 bases between the germline ends. TCRbeta CDR3 regions were profiled by bias-controlled multiplex PCR amplification of genomic DNA with the immunoSEQ Assay. As for the original processing: To quantify the absolute abundance of each unique TCRbeta CDR3 region, the sequences were collapsed and filtered. Differential abundance was assessed using a binomial (Fisher-equivalent) model and a beta-binomial model in which time-dependent variance fitted from healthy donors was added. Clones with fewer than 5 combined templates were removed, and differential abundance was called for clones with a Benjamini-Hochberg FDR below 0.01. Beta-binomial variance was modeled as a function of total template count across the two samples using the form v = (b*log(k)+a)^2. Sourced from immuneACCESS, this table was stored by TCRdb with only in-frame sequences that have V and J called. A share of the clones is absent; for the studies checked, an unresolved V gene accounts for under half, and the remainder has no known explanation. For V, J and clone size, that table is used; D and trimming come from the DNA. Here the sample has more than 70,000 clones; 70% to 90% occur a single time. The biggest ten clones account for 5.6% of the sample.

Regarding this clone: Its antigen remains unidentified. One base away there is no much larger clone; base qualities are not given.

During the collection period, no immune events, such as infections, were documented for the healthy donors. Blood repertoires from healthy donors were used as a training cohort for calibrating time-dependent variance in a beta-binomial model of differential abundance of T-cell clones. The training cohort was composed of around ten healthy donors, 3 female and 7 male. On average the donors were 43 years old, and their ages spanned about 29 to 65 years. Whole blood was collected from each healthy donor at three time points spaced around 2 weeks apart and obtained from a commercial supplier. For immunosequencing, genomic DNA was extracted from unsorted whole blood.

The sequence came from a person aged 18 to 75 in good health. The sequence links TRBV25-1 to TRBJ1-2; the D gene cannot be named for sure. The sample taken for sequencing was blood. The sequenced DNA: TGTGCCAGCAGAGACGGCCACTCCCTCTATGGCTACACCTTC. The resulting protein is CASRDGHSLYGYTF.